The 15 T cell receptor beta chains below were found in one sample sequenced in a study of cytomegalovirus exposure and HLA in healthy donors. The PCR employed 60 Vbeta primers together with 13 Jbeta primers. Repertoires were generated with immunoSEQ multiplex PCR, while TCRdb's copy carries only in-frame clones and drops some. The sample carries roughly 230,000 clones, over 90% recorded once. The sample was PBMCs. These receptors originate from a girl aged 2-10 years in good health and CMV-seronegative.

The chain combines TRBV5-8 with TRBJ2-7; 14 positions match TRBD2. Germline lookup yields CDR1 SGHTS and CDR2 YDEGEE. V shed 3 bases, J shed 0 bases, and the junction held 11 bases outside the gene matches. This CDR3 is built from 19 residues. The CDR3 spells CASSWTGLAGAQSSYEQYF. The CDR3 DNA reads as TGTGCCAGCAGCTGGACGGGACTAGCGGGGGCCCAGAGCTCCTACGAGCAGTACTTC.

The chain has TRBV5-6 and TRBJ1-6; D call uncertain. Trimming stripped 5 bases from V and 8 bases from J, with 17 bases between. The CDR3 has 15 residues. Germline V CDR1 and CDR2: SGHDT, YYEEEE. CDR3 sequence reads: CASRQLGPGDSPLHF. The CDR3 nucleotides are TGTGCCAGCAGACAACTAGGACCTGGTGATTCACCCCTCCACTTT.

The V call is TRBV6-5, the J call TRBJ2-1; possible D gene TRBD1, 6 bases. Looked up from germline, CDR1 is MNHEY and CDR2 is SVGAGI. V was pared by 5 bases and J by 6 bases, with 17 bases between. The CDR3 length is 15 residues. The CDR3 spells CASSTLQGTPNEQFF. DNA of the CDR3: TGTGCCAGCAGTACCCTGCAGGGGACCCCCAATGAGCAGTTCTTC.

The chain carries TRBV10-1 and TRBJ2-3; 7 nucleotides align to TRBD2. After removal of 2 bases from V and 2 bases from J, the junction contained 10 bases not matched to a gene. CDR1 and CDR2 (germline): WNHNN, SYGVQD (reference sequence). CDR3 length: 17 amino acids. The CDR3 loop is CASSEAGEVSDTDTQYF. For the CDR3, the DNA is TGCGCCAGCAGTGAGGCGGGAGAGGTTAGTGACACAGATACGCAGTATTTT.

CDR3 in amino acids: CASSLESAGQGYYEQYF. DNA of the CDR3: TGCGCCAGCAGCTTGGAATCCGCCGGACAGGGCTATTACGAGCAGTACTTC. The V gene is TRBV5-1, the J gene TRBJ2-7; TRBD1 matches 8 bases. V trimming: 0 bases; J trimming: 4 bases; junction bases outside the gene matches: 12. The CDR3 is 17 residues long. The germline V gene has CDR1 SGHRS and CDR2 YFSETQ.

V gene TRBV9 combines with J gene TRBJ2-7; unclear D gene. This CDR3 spans 16 amino acids. CDR1 is SGDLS and CDR2 is YYNGEE in the germline V gene. V was pared by 0 bases and J by 3 bases, with 16 bases between. DNA of the CDR3: TGTGCCAGCAGCGTAGCCCCCCGCGAAAATGGCTACGAGCAGTACTTC. This gives the protein CASSVAPRENGYEQYF.

V and J are TRBV12-2 and TRBJ2-7; the DNA was not used to check the table's D call, TRBD1. TRBV12-2 corresponds to a pseudogene. The CDR3 consists of 17 residues. The CDR3 sequence is CASRLAPGKTATYEQYF. The DNA of the CDR3 is TGTGCAAGTCGCTTAGCGCCAGGTAAGACAGCGACCTACGAGCAGTACTTC.

This chain uses TRBV29-1 with TRBJ1-3; no reliable D call. In germline, CDR1 is SQVTM, CDR2 ANQGSEA. V was pared by 4 bases and J by 4 bases, with 5 bases between. CDR3 length equals 11 residues. In nucleotides, the CDR3 is TGCAGCGTTGGGCAGGGAAACACCATATATTTT. Protein: CSVGQGNTIYF.

The rearrangement uses TRBV2 and TRBJ1-2, with 8 bases that match TRBD1. The CDR3 length is 15 residues. Germline V gene data show CDR1 as SNHLY and CDR2 as FYNNEI. Trimming at V came to 3 bases and at J to 4 bases, leaving 7 bases not matched to a gene. This CDR3 reads CASSEGAGGIYGYTF. The CDR3 nucleotides read TGTGCCAGCAGTGAGGGGGCAGGGGGCATCTATGGCTACACCTTC. Variable domain in full (rest from reference TRBV2 and TRBJ1-2): EPEVTQTPSHQVTQMGQEVILRCVPISNHLYFYWYRQILGQKVEFLVSFYNNEISEKSEIFDDQFSVERPDGSNFTLKIRSTKLEDSAMYFCASSEGAGGIYGYTFGSGTRLTVV.

The V call is TRBV6-1, the J call TRBJ2-1; the match to TRBD2 covers 11 bases. Germline V gene lookup returns CDR1 MNHNS and CDR2 SASEGT. This CDR3 region has 15 residues. Trimming at V came to 4 bases and at J to 8 bases, leaving 7 bases not matched to a gene. The CDR3 is CASSVLAGGWDEQFF. CDR3 coding DNA: TGTGCCAGCAGTGTTCTAGCGGGAGGATGGGATGAGCAGTTCTTC.

The chain joins TRBV6-1 to TRBJ1-5; unclear D gene. The V gene's germline CDR1 is MNHNS and CDR2 SASEGT. V lost 0 bases, J lost 0 bases, and 3 bases lay in between. The CDR3 totals 14 residues. The CDR3 protein is CASSEAYSNQPQHF. For the CDR3, the DNA is TGTGCCAGCAGTGAAGCCTATAGCAATCAGCCCCAGCATTTT.

This rearrangement joins TRBV5-4 to TRBJ2-2; 9 nucleotides match TRBD2. CDR3 length: 16 amino acids. With 4 bases clipped from V and 2 bases from J, the junction kept 6 bases outside the gene matches. The V gene's germline CDR1 is SGHNT and CDR2 YYREEE (reference sequence). CDR3 DNA: TGTGCCAGCAGCCTTAGCGGGGGCCACAACACCGGGGAGCTGTTTTTT. Encoded protein: CASSLSGGHNTGELFF.

The V call is TRBV27, the J call TRBJ1-4, with 9 bases lining up with TRBD1. The CDR3 covers 19 residues. CDR1 is MNHEY, CDR2 SMNVEV, per germline (reference sequence). The V segment lost 3 bases and the J segment 0 bases; nucleotides outside the gene matches: 11. The CDR3 DNA follows: TGTGCCAGCAGTTTGAACAGGGGGCGAGGTCGGGCAACTAATGAAAAACTGTTTTTT. It codes for CASSLNRGRGRATNEKLFF.

V is TRBV29-1 and J is TRBJ2-5, with 10 bases fitting TRBD1. The J call may be incorrect, as the DNA end agrees better with TRBJ2-7. Germline CDR1 SQVTM, CDR2 ANQGSEA. CDR3 length: 15 amino acids. The CDR3 here is CSVFIWDRGSYEQYF. The CDR3 nucleotides are TGCAGCGTTTTTATTTGGGACAGGGGTTCCTACGAGCAGTACTTC.

V and J are TRBV19 and TRBJ2-7, with 10 nucleotides matching TRBD1. V shed 5 bases, J shed 5 bases, and the junction held 6 bases outside the gene matches. The CDR3 has 14 residues. Per germline, CDR1 LNHDA and CDR2 SQIVND (reference sequence). The chain's CDR3 is CASSRGTGANEQYF. The CDR3 DNA follows: TGTGCCAGTAGTCGTGGGACAGGGGCGAACGAGCAGTACTTC. Filled out from reference TRBV19 and TRBJ2-7, the complete variable domain reads DGGITQSPKYLFRKEGQNVTLSCEQNLNHDAMYWYRQDPGQGLRLIYYSQIVNDFQKGDIAEGYSVSREKKESFPLTVTSAQKNPTAFYLCASSRGTGANEQYFGPGTRLTVT.